Listed here are 25 T cell receptor beta chains from one sample, sequenced in a study of cytomegalovirus exposure and HLA in healthy donors. Both 60 Vbeta primers and 13 Jbeta primers went into the PCR. Using immunoSEQ multiplex PCR, the repertoire was profiled, and TCRdb retains in-frame clones only, with some absent. The table includes 250,000 to 300,000 clones, about 90% detected once. The sequencing sample was made of PBMCs. These receptors were collected from a girl aged 2 to 9 in good health and CMV-seronegative.

The chain has TRBV10-1 and TRBJ2-1, with D perhaps TRBD1 (6 bases). Trimming pared 5 bases from V and 4 bases from J, leaving 18 bases between. From germline, CDR1 is WNHNN and CDR2 SYGVQD (reference sequence). This CDR3 region has 16 residues. In DNA form, the CDR3 reads TGCGCCAGCAGTTTACAGGGAAGTGCTGGATACAATGAGCAGTTCTTC. It encodes CASSLQGSAGYNEQFF.

V is TRBV5-1 and J is TRBJ2-1; D possibly corresponds to TRBD1 (6 bases). Deletions cut 1 base from V and 8 bases from J, with 19 bases between. CDR3 size: 16 residues. The germline V gene has CDR1 SGHRS and CDR2 YFSETQ. The chain's CDR3 is CASSLSPQTGSDEQFF. CDR3 nucleotides: TGCGCCAGCAGCTTGTCCCCCCAGACAGGATCCGATGAGCAGTTCTTC.

In this sample, this clone turned up once. The chain carries TRBV6-5 and TRBJ2-2; D gene ambiguous. This CDR3 contains 16 residues. The germline gives CDR1 MNHEY, CDR2 SVGAGI. Trimming cost V 0 bases and J 3 bases, with 11 bases left between them. The CDR3 is CASSYSPGIDTGELFF. Written as DNA, the CDR3 is TGTGCCAGCAGTTACTCGCCAGGAATAGACACCGGGGAGCTGTTTTTT.

The V call is TRBV29-1, the J call TRBJ1-4, with 7 nucleotides matching TRBD1. From germline, CDR1 is SQVTM and CDR2 ANQGSEA. The V segment lost 7 bases and the J segment 5 bases; nucleotides outside the gene matches: 4. CDR3 length: 12 amino acids. CDR3 DNA sequence: TGCAGCGCGACAGGGAAAAATGAAAAACTGTTTTTT. It codes for CSATGKNEKLFF.

This chain links TRBV2 with TRBJ2-5; D remains unclear. The CDR3 loop spans 12 amino acids. V gave up 6 bases and J gave up 4 bases, with 9 bases separating them. Germline CDR1 reads SNHLY; CDR2 reads FYNNEI. The CDR3 nucleotides read TGTGCCAGCAGCTATGCCATAGAGACCCAGTACTTC. It is translated as CASSYAIETQYF.

The V call is TRBV2, the J call TRBJ1-6; D is unclear. Looked up from germline, CDR1 is SNHLY and CDR2 is FYNNEI. V lost 6 bases and J 6 bases, leaving 15 bases between the germline ends. The CDR3 sequence is 15 residues long. The DNA of the CDR3 is TGTGCCAGCAGATTTGGTCCCCGGGTTAATTCACCCCTCCACTTT. It translates to CASRFGPRVNSPLHF.

The rearrangement joins TRBV10-3 to TRBJ2-7, with 9 bases identical to TRBD1. Trimming at V came to 10 bases and at J to 3 bases, leaving 7 bases not matched to a gene. The CDR3 covers 13 residues. Germline-derived CDR1 and CDR2 are ENHRY and SYGVKD. The DNA of the CDR3 is TGTGCCAGCCTAGGGGACAGGGACTACGAGCAGTACTTC. Translating it yields CASLGDRDYEQYF.

The chain carries TRBV10-3 and TRBJ2-5, with a tentative D call TRBD2 (7 bases). The J call may be wrong; the DNA end is better matched by TRBJ2-7. Germline V gene sequence: CDR1 ENHRY, CDR2 SYGVKD. The CDR3 spans 15 residues. The CDR3: CAISEGGGGYYEQYF. The CDR3 coding sequence is TGTGCCATCAGTGAGGGGGGCGGGGGATACTACGAGCAGTACTTC.

This clone came up once. V gene TRBV9 combines with J gene TRBJ1-6; 9 bases are a match to TRBD1. CDR3 length: 14 amino acids. V dropped 3 bases and J dropped 10; count of bases not matched to a gene: 5. The V gene's germline CDR1 is SGDLS and CDR2 YYNGEE. The CDR3 region is CASSGDRVRSPLHF. CDR3 bases: TGTGCCAGCAGCGGGGACAGGGTTCGCTCACCCCTCCACTTT.

This chain joins TRBV12-5 and TRBJ1-5; D possibly corresponds to TRBD1 (6 bases). The CDR3 extends over 14 amino acids. Looked up from germline, CDR1 is LGHNT and CDR2 is FRNRAP. V lost 1 base and J 2 bases, leaving 6 bases between the germline ends. The CDR3 reads CASGLGQGNQPQHF. The CDR3 DNA reads as TGTGCTAGTGGTTTGGGACAGGGCAATCAGCCCCAGCATTTT.

The V and J genes are TRBV28 and TRBJ1-2; 7 positions agree with TRBD1. The CDR3 spans 17 residues. Trimming at V came to 3 bases and at J to 3 bases, leaving 13 bases not matched to a gene. Germline CDR1 reads MDHEN; CDR2 reads SYDVKM. This CDR3 is CASSFPLGQALDYGYTF. The CDR3 bases are TGTGCCAGCAGTTTCCCGCTCGGACAGGCCCTAGACTATGGCTACACCTTC.

The genes are TRBV7-9 and TRBJ1-2, with D perhaps matching TRBD1 (5 bases). This CDR3 is built from 13 residues. Germline V gene data show CDR1 as SEHNR and CDR2 as FQNEAQ (reference sequence). With 5 bases removed from V and 8 bases from J, the gap between germline ends came to 15 bases. The CDR3 coding sequence is TGTGCCAGCAGCCCTGGTGGGGCGGGGGGCTACACCTTC. This gives the protein CASSPGGAGGYTF. Supplemented by reference TRBV7-9 and TRBJ1-2, the full variable domain reads DTGVSQNPRHKITKRGQNVTFRCDPISEHNRLYWYRQTLGQGPEFLTYFQNEAQLEKSRLLSDRFSAERPKGSFSTLEIQRTEQGDSAMYLCASSPGGAGGYTFGSGTRLTVV.

The V call is TRBV11-3, the J call TRBJ2-2, with D hard to call. The CDR3 extends over 14 amino acids. Trimming cost V 2 bases and J 1 base, with 5 bases left between them. Germline loops: CDR1 SGHNT, CDR2 YENEEA. In DNA, the CDR3 is TGTGCCAGCAGCTTATACGGGAACACCGGGGAGCTGTTTTTT. Translating it yields CASSLYGNTGELFF.

This chain joins TRBV5-1 and TRBJ2-2; TRBD2 aligns across 7 bases. The CDR3 is made up of 16 amino acids. With V trimmed by 0 bases and J by 0 bases, 2 bases remained unmatched. Germline V gene lookup returns CDR1 SGHRS and CDR2 YFSETQ. CDR3 protein: CASSLGAGSNTGELFF. The CDR3 DNA is TGCGCCAGCAGCTTGGGAGCGGGGTCGAACACCGGGGAGCTGTTTTTT.

This chain connects TRBV9 to TRBJ2-5, with D possibly matching TRBD2 (6 bases). The last part of the DNA fits TRBJ2-7 better; the J call may be wrong. The CDR3 runs to 14 residues. Germline V gives CDR1 SGDLS, CDR2 YYNGEE. CDR3 sequence reads: CASSGGTLGYEQYF. The CDR3 DNA sequence: TGTGCCAGCAGCGGCGGGACCCTGGGATACGAGCAGTACTTC.

The chain recombines TRBV27 with TRBJ1-1; D is unresolved. CDR1 is MNHEY, CDR2 SMNVEV, per germline (reference sequence). Trimming stripped 6 bases from V and 1 base from J, with 9 bases between. The CDR3 runs to 13 residues. The CDR3 loop reads CASSSLRNTEAFF. CDR3 nucleotides: TGTGCCAGCAGCTCGCTGAGGAACACTGAAGCTTTCTTT.

The rearrangement uses TRBV4-1 and TRBJ2-2; the D is unclear. The V and J ends lost 7 bases and 2 bases respectively, with 8 bases between them. This CDR3 is 13 amino acids long. Looked up from germline, CDR1 is MGHRA and CDR2 is YSYEKL. The CDR3 protein is CASTLGNTGELFF. The CDR3 DNA is TGCGCCAGCACGCTAGGAAACACCGGGGAGCTGTTTTTT.

The gene calls are TRBV10-3 and TRBJ2-5, with D possibly TRBD2 on 6 matching bases. From germline, CDR1 is ENHRY and CDR2 SYGVKD. CDR3 length: 13 amino acids. Between the trimmed V and J ends, which lost 3 bases and 2 bases, there was a span of 7 bases. The CDR3 reads CAISEGLQETQYF. The CDR3 DNA follows: TGTGCCATCAGTGAAGGACTACAAGAGACCCAGTACTTC.

The chain links TRBV7-8 to TRBJ1-4; D call uncertain. The CDR3 runs 14 residues. The germline V gene has CDR1 SGHVS and CDR2 FQNEAQ. V was trimmed by 5 bases and J by 3 bases, leaving 10 bases between them. CDR3 DNA: TGTGCCAGCAGCGAGGTTGGTCCTAATGAAAAACTGTTTTTT. Protein: CASSEVGPNEKLFF. Using reference TRBV7-8 and TRBJ1-4 for the parts outside the CDR3, the full variable domain is GAGVSQSPRYKVAKRGQDVALRCDPISGHVSLFWYQQALGQGPEFLTYFQNEAQLDKSGLPSDRFFAERPEGSVSTLKIQRTQQEDSAVYLCASSEVGPNEKLFFGSGTQLSVL.

V gene TRBV12-5 combines with J gene TRBJ2-3; D uncertain. CDR1 and CDR2 (germline): LGHNT, FRNRAP. Trimming shortened V by 3 bases and J by 1 base, and 8 bases separated the two germline ends. This CDR3 has 14 residues. The CDR3 spells CASGFPLGTDTQYF. CDR3 in DNA: TGTGCTAGTGGTTTCCCACTTGGCACAGATACGCAGTATTTT.

This chain uses TRBV29-1 with TRBJ2-1; TRBD2 matches at 10 bases. With V trimmed by 3 bases and J by 2 bases, 4 bases remained unmatched. The CDR3 is made up of 15 amino acids. Germline-derived CDR1 and CDR2 are SQVTM and ANQGSEA. The CDR3 DNA reads as TGCAGCGTTGATCCTAGCGGGAGTCCCTACAATGAGCAGTTCTTC. Translation gives CSVDPSGSPYNEQFF.

J is TRBJ1-1 and V is TRBV9, with 9 bases identical to TRBD1. Germline-derived CDR1 and CDR2 are SGDLS and YYNGEE. With 4 bases clipped from V and 4 bases from J, the junction kept 8 bases outside the gene matches. CDR3 length: 15 residues. Written as DNA, the CDR3 is TGTGCCAGCAGCCCAAGGGACAGGGTTTTCACTGAAGCTTTCTTT. It yields the protein CASSPRDRVFTEAFF.

The genes are TRBV2 and TRBJ2-5; 8 bases match TRBD2. The CDR3 is 14 residues long. CDR1 is SNHLY, CDR2 FYNNEI, per germline. After removal of 4 bases from V and 5 bases from J, the junction contained 6 bases not matched to a gene. The CDR3: CASSAEAGEETQYF. The CDR3 coding sequence is TGTGCCAGCAGTGCAGAAGCGGGGGAGGAGACCCAGTACTTC.

This sequence joins TRBV6-4 and TRBJ2-3; D ambiguous. V was trimmed by 5 bases and J by 2 bases, leaving 8 bases between them. The CDR3 covers 13 residues. Germline V gene sequence: CDR1 MRHNA, CDR2 SNTAGT. The CDR3 sequence: CASSPGSTDTQYF. Here the CDR3 DNA reads TGTGCCAGCAGTCCCGGGTCCACAGATACGCAGTATTTT.

The gene calls are TRBV2 and TRBJ2-2; TRBD1 aligns across 12 bases. CDR1 and CDR2 (germline): SNHLY, FYNNEI. This CDR3 is built from 15 residues. The trim removed 6 bases at V and 7 bases at J, leaving 6 bases unmatched. DNA for the CDR3: TGTGCCAGCAGAACGGGACAGGGGGCGGGCGGGGAGCTGTTTTTT. This encodes CASRTGQGAGGELFF.